This TCR beta chain was sequenced during a study of OX40 agonist ivuxolimab in advanced cancers. With respect to the entire study: Ivuxolimab, which targeted the costimulatory receptor OX40 (CD134), was an agonistic, fully human IgG2 monoclonal antibody. Partial responses were achieved by three dose-escalation patients, of whom one had hepatocellular carcinoma and two had cutaneous melanoma. Patients were allowed to have had prior anti-PD-1, anti-PD-L1 or anti-CTLA-4 therapy, and around 40% of the dose-escalation patients had previously received checkpoint inhibitors. The dose-escalation cohort was around 83% male with a mean age of roughly 60 years, ranging from roughly 23 to 80. The paper describes the monotherapy dose-escalation part (N of about 52 patients) of the phase I trial of ivuxolimab. Of the roughly 54 dose-escalation patients, hepatocellular carcinoma was present in about 20, melanoma in approximately 15, renal cell carcinoma in 9 and head and neck cancer in 9. The point of sequencing TCRbeta in the periphery was to test whether ivuxolimab changed TCR sequence diversity and drove clonal T-cell expansion. Intravenous ivuxolimab was administered to patients every 2 weeks at six dose levels: 0.01, 0.1, 0.3, 1.5, 3 and 10 mg/kg.

Summary of the overall study and its limitations: The antigen specificity of the clonally expanded peripheral T cells was not determined. Low levels of normalized T-cell clonal expansion were also seen in some patients who did not respond. After ivuxolimab, more expanded clones were found on average in CD8+ T cells than in CD4+ T cells. Clonal expansion of both CD4+ and CD8+ blood T cells was observed from baseline to week 6 at doses 0.1 to 3.0 mg/kg. In partial responders in the 0.1-3.0 mg/kg groups, normalized peripheral clonal expansion was found to be among the lowest, especially among CD8+ T cells.

Notes on this clone: Its target antigen remains unknown. Per-base qualities were not stored, and no clone one base away is much larger.

To sequence the TCRbeta CDR3 region, genomic DNA was isolated from the sorted cells. TCRbeta CDR3 regions were sequenced using the immunoSEQ Assay. The source is immuneACCESS, and TCRdb retained only in-frame sequences with V and J called. Part of the clones is not carried over; for the studies checked, unresolved V genes explain less than half of this, and the remainder is unexplained. This sample comprises some 52,000 clones, roughly 90% of them detected only once. The leading ten clones occupy under 8.5% of the sample. Patients with a history of autoimmune disease or receiving systemic immunosuppression were excluded from the trial. Peripheral blood for TCR sequencing was drawn from every dose cohort at baseline, at cycle 4 day 1 and at cycle 7 day 1. The samples were taken from a phase I, first-in-human, multicenter, open-label dose-escalation trial of ivuxolimab. Adults with locally advanced or metastatic melanoma, renal cell carcinoma, hepatocellular carcinoma or head and neck squamous cell carcinoma were enrolled in the trial. CD4+ and CD8+ T cells were sorted separately from peripheral blood before TCR sequencing.

This sample comprised CD4+ or CD8+ T cells sorted from blood, obtained in a trial of the OX40 agonist ivuxolimab. The clonotype comes from an adult with an advanced solid tumor such as melanoma, head and neck, liver or kidney cancer.

The CDR3 amino acid sequence is: CASSLITGTASGNTIYF. The DNA is TGTGCCAGCAGCTTAATTACCGGGACGGCCTCTGGAAACACCATATATTTT. This sequence uses TRBV7-9 and TRBJ1-3; TRBD1 might be the D gene, on 5 matching bases. Deletion took 2 bases off V and 0 bases off J, with a span of 14 bases between the germline ends. The CDR1 and CDR2 encoded by the germline V gene (reference sequence) are SEHNR and FQNEAQ. CDR3 length: 17 amino acids, cysteine to phenylalanine. Just the 51-base CDR3 DNA is kept, in frame starting at base 1.